This TCR beta chain emerged from a study of beta chain features in type 1 diabetes. With respect to this clone: Its target is not known.

CDR1 SGHDT and CDR2 YYEEEE come from the germline V gene. CDR3 length: 12 residues. The V gene lost 4 bases and the J gene lost 10 bases, with 12 bases spanning the gap. Expressed TCRB transcripts were sequenced after all isolated RNA was converted to cDNA. Produced via immunoSEQ multiplex PCR; TCRdb's table is partial and in-frame only. The top ten hold over 2% of the sample, which has roughly 150,000 clones, over 8.5% seen once. One heparinised draw of blood, averaging about 110 mL, came from each donor. Findings and limits, study-wide: Moderately but significantly shorter TCRB CDR3s were found in Type 1 diabetes patients in all four CD4+ subsets.

The chain recombines TRBV5-6 with TRBJ2-1; maybe TRBD1 (5 bases). Source material: central memory CD4+ T cells from blood. The sequence was obtained from a man younger than 30 in good health. DNA of the CDR3: TGTGCCAGCAGCCTCAGGGAAGAAGAGCAGTTCTTC. Its translation: CASSLREEEQFF.